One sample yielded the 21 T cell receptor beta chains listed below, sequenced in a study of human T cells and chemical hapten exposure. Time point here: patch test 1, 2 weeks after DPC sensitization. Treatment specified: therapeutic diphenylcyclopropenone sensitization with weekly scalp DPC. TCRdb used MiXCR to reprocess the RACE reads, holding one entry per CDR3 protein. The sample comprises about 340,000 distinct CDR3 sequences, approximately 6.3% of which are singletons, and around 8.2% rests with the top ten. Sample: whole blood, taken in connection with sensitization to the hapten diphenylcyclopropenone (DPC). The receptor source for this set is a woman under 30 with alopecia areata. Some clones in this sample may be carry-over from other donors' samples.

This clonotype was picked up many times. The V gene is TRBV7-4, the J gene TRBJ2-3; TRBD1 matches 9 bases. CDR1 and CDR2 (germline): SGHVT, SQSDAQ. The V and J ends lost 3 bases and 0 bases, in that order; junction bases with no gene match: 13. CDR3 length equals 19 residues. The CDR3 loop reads CASSLVTGQGRSSTDTQYF. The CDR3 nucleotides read TGTGCCAGCAGCTTGGTGACCGGACAGGGGCGATCTAGCACAGATACGCAGTATTTT. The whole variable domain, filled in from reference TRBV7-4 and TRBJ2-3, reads GAGVSQSPRYKVAKRGRDVALRCDSISGHVTLYWYRQTLGQGSEVLTYSQSDAQRDKSGRPSGRFSAERPERSVSTLKIQRTEQGDSAVYLCASSLVTGQGRSSTDTQYFGPGTRLTVL.

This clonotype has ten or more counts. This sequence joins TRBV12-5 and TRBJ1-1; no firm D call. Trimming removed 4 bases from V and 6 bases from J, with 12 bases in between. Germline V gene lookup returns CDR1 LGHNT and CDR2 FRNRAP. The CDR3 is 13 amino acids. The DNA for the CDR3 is TGTGCTAGTGGTTCTTCGCGAAGAGCTGAAGCTTTCTTT. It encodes CASGSSRRAEAFF.

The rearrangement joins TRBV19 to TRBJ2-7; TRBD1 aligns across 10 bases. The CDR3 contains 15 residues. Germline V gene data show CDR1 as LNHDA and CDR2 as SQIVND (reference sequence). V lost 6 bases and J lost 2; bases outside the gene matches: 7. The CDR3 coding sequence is TGTGCCAGTAGGACCGGGACAGGGGTAGCCTACGAGCAGTACTTC. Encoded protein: CASRTGTGVAYEQYF.

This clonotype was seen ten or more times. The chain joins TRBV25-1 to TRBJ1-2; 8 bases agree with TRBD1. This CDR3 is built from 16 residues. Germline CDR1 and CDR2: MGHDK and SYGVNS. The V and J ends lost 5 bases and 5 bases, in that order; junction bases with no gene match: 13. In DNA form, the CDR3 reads TGTGCCAGCAGTCGATACCCCCGGGACAGGCTGTATGGCTACACCTTC. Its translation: CASSRYPRDRLYGYTF.

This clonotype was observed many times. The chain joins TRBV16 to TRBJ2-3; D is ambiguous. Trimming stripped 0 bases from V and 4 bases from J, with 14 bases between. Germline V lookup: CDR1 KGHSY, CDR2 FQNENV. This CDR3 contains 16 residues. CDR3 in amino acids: CASSQSVSTEADTQYF. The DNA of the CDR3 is TGTGCCAGCAGCCAATCGGTATCCACCGAGGCAGATACGCAGTATTTT.

CDR3 amino acids: CASSPSPVDTQYF. The CDR3 coding sequence is TGTGCCAGCAGCCCCTCCCCGGTAGATACGCAGTATTTT. This chain uses TRBV6-5 with TRBJ2-3; D uncertain. The CDR3 is 13 amino acids. V lost 6 bases, J lost 5 bases, and 12 bases lay in between. From germline, CDR1 is MNHEY and CDR2 SVGAGI.

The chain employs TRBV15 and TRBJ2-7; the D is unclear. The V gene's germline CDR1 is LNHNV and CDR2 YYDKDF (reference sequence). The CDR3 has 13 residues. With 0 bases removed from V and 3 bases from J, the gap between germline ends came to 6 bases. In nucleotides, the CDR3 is TGTGCCACCAGCAGAGACGGAGTCTACGAGCAGTACTTC. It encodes CATSRDGVYEQYF.

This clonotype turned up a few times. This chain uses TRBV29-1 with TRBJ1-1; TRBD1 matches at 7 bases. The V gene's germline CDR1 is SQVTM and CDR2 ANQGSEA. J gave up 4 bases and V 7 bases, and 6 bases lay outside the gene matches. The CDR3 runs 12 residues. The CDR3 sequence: CSASTGSTEAFF. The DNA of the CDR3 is TGCAGCGCGTCGACAGGGAGCACTGAAGCTTTCTTT.

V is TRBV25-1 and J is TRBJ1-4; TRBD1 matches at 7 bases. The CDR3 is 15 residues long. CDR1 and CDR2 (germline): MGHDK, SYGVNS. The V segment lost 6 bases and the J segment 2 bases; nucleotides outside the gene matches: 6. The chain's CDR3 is CASSFAGGTNEKLFF. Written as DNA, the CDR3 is TGTGCCAGCAGCTTCGCAGGGGGGACTAATGAAAAACTGTTTTTT.

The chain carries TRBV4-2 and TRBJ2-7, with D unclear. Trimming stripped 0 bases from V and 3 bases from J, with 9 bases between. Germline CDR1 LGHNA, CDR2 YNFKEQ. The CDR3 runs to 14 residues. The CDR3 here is CASSQEVESYEQYF. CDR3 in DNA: TGTGCCAGCAGCCAAGAGGTAGAAAGCTACGAGCAGTACTTC.

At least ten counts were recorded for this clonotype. The CDR3 sequence is CAASGLYTDTQYF. The CDR3 nucleotides read TGTGCCGCTAGCGGACTATACACAGATACGCAGTATTTT. This sequence joins TRBV10-3 and TRBJ2-3; 7 bases align to TRBD2. V lost 11 bases, J lost 2 bases, and 7 bases stayed unmatched. The CDR3 contains 13 residues. Germline V gene data show CDR1 as ENHRY and CDR2 as SYGVKD.

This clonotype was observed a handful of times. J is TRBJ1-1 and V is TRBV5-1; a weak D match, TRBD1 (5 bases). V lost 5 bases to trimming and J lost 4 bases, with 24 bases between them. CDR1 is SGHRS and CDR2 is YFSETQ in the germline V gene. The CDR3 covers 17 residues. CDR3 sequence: CASRPVDGQGVGTEAFF. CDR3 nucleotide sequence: TGCGCCAGCAGACCTGTTGATGGGCAGGGAGTGGGCACTGAAGCTTTCTTT.

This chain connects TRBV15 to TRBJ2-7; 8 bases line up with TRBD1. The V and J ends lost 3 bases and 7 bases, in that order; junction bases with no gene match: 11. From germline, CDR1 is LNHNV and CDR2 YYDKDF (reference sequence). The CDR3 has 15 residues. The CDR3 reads CATSRGDRPSLEQYF. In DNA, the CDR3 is TGTGCCACCAGCAGGGGGGACAGGCCTTCCCTAGAGCAGTACTTC.

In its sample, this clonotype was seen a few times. CDR3 protein: CASSSRDRGPEQYF. The CDR3 bases are TGTGCCAGCAGCTCCCGGGACAGGGGTCCCGAGCAGTACTTC. The V call is TRBV7-9, the J call TRBJ2-7, with 10 bases that match TRBD1. V lost 4 bases to trimming and J lost 6 bases; unmatched junction nucleotides: 6. The CDR3 sequence is 14 residues long. Germline V gives CDR1 SEHNR, CDR2 FQNEAQ (reference sequence).

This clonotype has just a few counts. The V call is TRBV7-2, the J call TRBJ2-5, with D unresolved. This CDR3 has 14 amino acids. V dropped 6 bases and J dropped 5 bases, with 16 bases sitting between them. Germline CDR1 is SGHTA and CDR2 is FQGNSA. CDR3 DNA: TGTGCCAGCAGTATTAAAAGGAATTCGGAGACCCAGTACTTC. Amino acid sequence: CASSIKRNSETQYF.

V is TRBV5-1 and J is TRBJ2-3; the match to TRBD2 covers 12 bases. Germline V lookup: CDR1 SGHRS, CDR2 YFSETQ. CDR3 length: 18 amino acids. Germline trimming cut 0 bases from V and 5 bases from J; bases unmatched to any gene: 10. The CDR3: CASSLAAASGGAVDTQYF. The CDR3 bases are TGCGCCAGCAGCTTGGCGGCGGCTAGCGGGGGGGCCGTAGATACGCAGTATTTT.

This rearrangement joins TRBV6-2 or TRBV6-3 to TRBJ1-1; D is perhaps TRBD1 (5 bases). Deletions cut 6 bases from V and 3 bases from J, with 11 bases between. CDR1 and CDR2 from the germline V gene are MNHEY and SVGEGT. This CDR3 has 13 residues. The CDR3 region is CASRGTAHTEAFF. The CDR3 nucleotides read TGTGCCAGCAGGGGGACGGCTCACACTGAAGCTTTCTTT.

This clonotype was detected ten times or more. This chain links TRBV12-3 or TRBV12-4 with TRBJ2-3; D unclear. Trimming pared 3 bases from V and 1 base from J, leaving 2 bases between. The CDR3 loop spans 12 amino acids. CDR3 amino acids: CASSFGTDTQYF. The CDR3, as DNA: TGTGCCAGCAGTTTCGGCACAGATACGCAGTATTTT.

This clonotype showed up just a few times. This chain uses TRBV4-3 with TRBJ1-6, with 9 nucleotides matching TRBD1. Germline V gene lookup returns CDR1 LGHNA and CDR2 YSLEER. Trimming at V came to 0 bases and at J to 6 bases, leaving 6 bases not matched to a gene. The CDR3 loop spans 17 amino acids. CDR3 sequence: CASSQEKQGASNSPLHF. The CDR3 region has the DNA TGCGCCAGCAGCCAAGAGAAACAGGGGGCGAGTAATTCACCCCTCCACTTT.

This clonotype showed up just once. CDR3 sequence: CASSLTGSDSTFPNTEAFF. The CDR3 coding sequence is TGTGCCAGCAGCCTGACGGGGTCCGACTCGACCTTTCCGAACACTGAAGCTTTCTTT. The chain employs TRBV11-2 and TRBJ1-1; no clear D. The CDR3 has 19 amino acids. Germline CDR1 reads SGHAT; CDR2 reads FQNNGV. Deletions cut 5 bases from V and 1 base from J, with 26 bases between.

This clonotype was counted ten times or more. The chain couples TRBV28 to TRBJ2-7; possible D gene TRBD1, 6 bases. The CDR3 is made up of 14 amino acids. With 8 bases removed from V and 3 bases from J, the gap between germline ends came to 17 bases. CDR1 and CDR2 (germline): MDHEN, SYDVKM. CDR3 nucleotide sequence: TGTGCCAGCGAGGTCAGTGGGGGCGTCTACGAGCAGTACTTC. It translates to CASEVSGGVYEQYF.